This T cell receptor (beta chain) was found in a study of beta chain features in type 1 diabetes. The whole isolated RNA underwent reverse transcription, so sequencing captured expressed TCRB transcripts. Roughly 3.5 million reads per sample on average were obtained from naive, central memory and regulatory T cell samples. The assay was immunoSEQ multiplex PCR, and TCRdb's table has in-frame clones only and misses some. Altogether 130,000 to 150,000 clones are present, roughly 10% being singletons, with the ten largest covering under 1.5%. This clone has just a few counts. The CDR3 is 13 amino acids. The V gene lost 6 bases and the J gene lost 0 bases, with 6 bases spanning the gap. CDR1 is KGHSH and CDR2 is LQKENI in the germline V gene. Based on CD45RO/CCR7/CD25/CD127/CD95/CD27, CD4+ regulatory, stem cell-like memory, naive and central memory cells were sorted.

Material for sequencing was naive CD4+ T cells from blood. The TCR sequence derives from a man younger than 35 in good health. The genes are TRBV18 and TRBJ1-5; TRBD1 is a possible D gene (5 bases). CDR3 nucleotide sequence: TGTGCCAGCTCCCAGGGTAGCAATCAGCCCCAGCATTTT. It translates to CASSQGSNQPQHF.